These 9 T cell receptor beta chains share one sample of origin, sequenced in a study of T cell repertoires in cytomegalovirus infection. TCRdb reprocessed the reads via MiXCR and lists one record per CDR3 protein. Of 200,000 or so distinct CDR3 sequences in the sample, 28% were seen once. Sequenced sample: PBMCs. The receptor set was obtained from a human donor in good health (CMV status not recorded). Some clones in this sample may be carry-over from other donors' samples.

Notes on this clonotype: This may be a read error: a much more frequent sequence differs by one nucleotide. This chain connects TRBV7-9 to TRBJ1-5; D gene unclear. CDR1 is SEHNR and CDR2 is FQNEAQ in the germline V gene (reference sequence). This CDR3 comprises 15 residues. V gave up 8 bases and J gave up 0 bases, with 14 bases separating them. CDR3 bases: TGTGCCAGCCCGCGTCGAGTATATAGCAATCAGCCCCAGCATTTT. Translated, it gives CASPRRVYSNQPQHF.

Notes on this clonotype: A read error is possible here, since a much larger clone lies one base away. The CDR3 loop reads CASGSYGGRLQETQYF. The CDR3 region has the DNA TGTGCCAGCGGTTCATATGGGGGACGGCTCCAAGAGACCCAGTACTTC. The rearrangement uses TRBV28 and TRBJ2-5, with D possibly being TRBD1 or TRBD2 (5 bases each). Trimming removed 8 bases at V and 1 base at J, with 20 bases between. The CDR3 has 16 amino acids. Germline-derived CDR1 and CDR2 are MDHEN and SYDVKM.

This clonotype occurred many times. The chain recombines TRBV4-2 with TRBJ1-1; D perhaps matches TRBD1 (5 bases). This CDR3 contains 15 residues. Between the trimmed V and J ends, which lost 0 bases and 6 bases, there was a span of 14 bases. CDR1 and CDR2 (germline): LGHNA, YNFKEQ. The CDR3 loop is CASSQDEEGRAEAFF. CDR3 bases: TGTGCCAGCAGCCAAGATGAGGAGGGGAGGGCTGAAGCTTTCTTT.

Only a few counts were recorded for this clonotype. V is TRBV20-1 and J is TRBJ1-1; D unresolved. The CDR3 sequence is 13 residues long. CDR1 is DFQATT and CDR2 is SNEGSKA in the germline V gene (reference sequence). V lost 3 bases, J lost 1 base, and 9 bases lay in between. The CDR3 nucleotides are TGCAGTGCTAGCGGAATTGGGAACACTGAAGCTTTCTTT. Amino acid sequence: CSASGIGNTEAFF.

This clonotype was counted a few times. The J gene is TRBJ2-1, the V gene TRBV7-3; tentatively, D is TRBD1 (6 bases). V lost 5 bases and J lost 6, with 14 bases in between. Germline values: CDR1 SGHTA, CDR2 FQGTGA. This CDR3 has 14 amino acids. The CDR3 region is CASSAKTGFNEQFF. The CDR3 DNA reads TGTGCCAGCAGCGCCAAAACAGGGTTCAATGAGCAGTTCTTC.

This chain joins TRBV11-2 and TRBJ1-2, with D perhaps matching TRBD1 (5 bases). The V end lost 1 base, the J end lost 4 bases, and 10 bases lay between the germline ends. The CDR3 contains 14 residues. Germline V gene data show CDR1 as SGHAT and CDR2 as FQNNGV. The CDR3 nucleotides read TGTGCCAGCAGCTTAGCCGACAGCCGCTATGGCTACACCTTC. This translates into CASSLADSRYGYTF.

The rearrangement joins TRBV23-1 to TRBJ2-1; the match to TRBD1 covers 10 bases. TRBV23-1 is noted as an ORF with a role that remains uncertain. V trimming: 4 bases; J trimming: 6 bases; junction bases outside the gene matches: 15. The CDR3 covers 18 residues. This CDR3 reads CASSPTGGESLAINEQFF. The CDR3 DNA is TGCGCCAGCAGTCCGACAGGGGGCGAGTCATTGGCAATCAATGAGCAGTTCTTC.

This clonotype was seen a few times. The chain joins TRBV19 to TRBJ1-1, with a possible D match to TRBD1 (5 bases). The germline V gene encodes CDR1 LNHDA and CDR2 SQIVND (reference sequence). The CDR3 has 14 residues. The V gene lost 5 bases and the J gene lost 5 bases, with 15 bases spanning the gap. CDR3 in DNA: TGTGCCAGTAGTGTTACTCCCAGGGTTACTGAAGCTTTCTTT. Its translation is CASSVTPRVTEAFF.

This clonotype showed up many times. The V gene is TRBV7-2, the J gene TRBJ1-4; D gene unclear. Deletions cut 2 bases from V and 7 bases from J, with 8 bases between. The CDR3 has 13 residues. Germline CDR1 reads SGHTA; CDR2 reads FQGNSA. The CDR3 DNA follows: TGTGCCAGCAGCTTACAAAGAAGTGAAAAACTGTTTTTT. It codes for CASSLQRSEKLFF.